This is a list of T cell receptor beta chains from one sample in a study of blood T cell repertoires in COVID-19. Using immunoSEQ multiplex PCR, the repertoire was profiled, and TCRdb retains in-frame clones only, with some absent. The table shows some 460,000 clones, with about 89% occurring only once. What was sequenced was peripheral blood. The receptors originated from a woman aged 25 to 39 with acute or convalescent COVID-19. The CDR3 runs from the conserved cysteine through the conserved F or W. A D gene is named only where the DNA matches it firmly. The listing skips clone size in some rows; elsewhere it reads once, few, many or a size class.

size: NA; V: TRBV5-8; J: TRBJ2-1; D: NA; CDR3: CASSLVNLREQFF
size: NA; V: TRBV7-2; J: TRBJ2-5; D: TRBD1; CDR3: CASSLGQGRRETQYF
size: NA; V: TRBV18; J: TRBJ2-1; D: TRBD2; CDR3: CASSAGTSGFNEQFF
size: NA; V: TRBV10-3; J: TRBJ2-7; D: TRBD2; CDR3: CAISQLASGGAYEQYF
size: NA; V: TRBV19; J: TRBJ2-2; D: NA; CDR3: CASRPRRDSTGELFF
size: NA; V: TRBV19; J: TRBJ1-1; D: NA; CDR3: CASSTRQSSLNTEAFF
size: NA; V: TRBV27; J: TRBJ1-2; D: TRBD1; CDR3: CASSRQGPNYGYTF
size: NA; V: TRBV29-1; J: TRBJ2-7; D: NA; CDR3: CSVSLVLADEQYF
size: NA; V: TRBV5-1; J: TRBJ2-1; D: NA; CDR3: CASFYGGRYNEQFF
size: NA; V: TRBV29-1; J: TRBJ2-1; D: NA; CDR3: CSGRLGNEQFF
size: NA; V: TRBV5-1; J: TRBJ1-1; D: NA; CDR3: CASSPEPRSESFGVNTEAFF
size: NA; V: TRBV7-2; J: TRBJ2-5; D: NA; CDR3: CASSSQPHYTGETQYF
size: NA; V: TRBV7-3; J: TRBJ1-2; D: NA; CDR3: CASSFDPGLGYGYTF
size: NA; V: TRBV7-4; J: TRBJ2-3; D: TRBD2; CDR3: CASSTRLAPGTDTQYF
size: NA; V: TRBV24-1; J: TRBJ2-5; D: NA; CDR3: CATSDSTGIQETQYF
size: NA; V: TRBV11-2; J: TRBJ2-5; D: NA; CDR3: CASSLIPYQETQYF
size: once; V: TRBV21-1; J: TRBJ2-3; D: NA; CDR3: CASSKVGTGGGTDTQYF
size: NA; V: TRBV18; J: TRBJ1-3; D: NA; CDR3: CASSPPTGLENTIYF
size: NA; V: TRBV2; J: TRBJ2-6; D: NA; CDR3: CASSVSWASSGANVLTF
size: NA; V: TRBV7-8; J: TRBJ1-3; D: NA; CDR3: CASSLGSSSGNTIYF
size: NA; V: TRBV20-1; J: TRBJ2-7; D: NA; CDR3: CSATQGSEQYF
size: NA; V: TRBV5-1; J: TRBJ1-1; D: NA; CDR3: CASSRNGGDTEAFF
size: NA; V: TRBV28; J: TRBJ2-4; D: NA; CDR3: CATTSGTEGKNIQYF
size: NA; V: TRBV19; J: TRBJ2-7; D: NA; CDR3: CASSMTLFYEQYF
size: NA; V: TRBV5-1; J: TRBJ2-7; D: NA; CDR3: CASSLLVGYEQYF
size: NA; V: TRBV12-3/TRBV12-4; J: TRBJ2-4; D: TRBD2; CDR3: CASGVGLAGEQYF
size: NA; V: TRBV18; J: TRBJ2-3; D: TRBD2; CDR3: CASSPERGVTDTQYF
size: NA; V: TRBV5-6; J: TRBJ2-7; D: TRBD1; CDR3: CASSSRDRTLQYF
size: NA; V: TRBV24-1; J: TRBJ1-1; D: TRBD1; CDR3: CATRGQVSTEAFF
size: NA; V: TRBV6-5; J: TRBJ2-2; D: NA; CDR3: CASSRRLGATGELFF
size: NA; V: TRBV30; J: TRBJ1-6; D: NA; CDR3: CAWSAGQGGRNSPLHF
size: NA; V: TRBV11-2; J: TRBJ2-5; D: NA; CDR3: CASSPISGGRETQYF
size: NA; V: TRBV24-1; J: TRBJ2-1; D: NA; CDR3: CATSDSTDNNEQFF
size: NA; V: TRBV4-2; J: TRBJ2-3; D: TRBD2; CDR3: CASSQIAGVRTDTQYF
size: NA; V: TRBV10-3; J: TRBJ2-1; D: NA; CDR3: CAISESQGAREQFF
size: NA; V: TRBV7-2; J: TRBJ2-2; D: TRBD2; CDR3: CASSHARTSGGAGELFF
size: NA; V: TRBV5-1; J: TRBJ1-4; D: NA; CDR3: CASSPGSLKGEKLFF